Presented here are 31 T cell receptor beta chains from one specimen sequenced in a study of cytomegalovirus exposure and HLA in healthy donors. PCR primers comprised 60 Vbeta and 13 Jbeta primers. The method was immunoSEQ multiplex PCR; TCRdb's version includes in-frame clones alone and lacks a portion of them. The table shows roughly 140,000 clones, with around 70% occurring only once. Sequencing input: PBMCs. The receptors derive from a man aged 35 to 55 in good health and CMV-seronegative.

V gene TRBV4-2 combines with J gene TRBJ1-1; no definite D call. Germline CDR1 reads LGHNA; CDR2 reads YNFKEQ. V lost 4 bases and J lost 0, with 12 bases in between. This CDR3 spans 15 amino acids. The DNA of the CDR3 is TGTGCCAGCAGCCCCTCCGGGATGATGAACACTGAAGCTTTCTTT. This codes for CASSPSGMMNTEAFF.

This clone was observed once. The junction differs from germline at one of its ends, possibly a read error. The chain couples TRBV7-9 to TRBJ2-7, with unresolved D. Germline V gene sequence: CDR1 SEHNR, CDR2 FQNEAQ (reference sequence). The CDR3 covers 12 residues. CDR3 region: CSSSPRAYEQYF. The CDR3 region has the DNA TGTTCCAGCAGCCCACGCGCCTACGAGCAGTACTTC.

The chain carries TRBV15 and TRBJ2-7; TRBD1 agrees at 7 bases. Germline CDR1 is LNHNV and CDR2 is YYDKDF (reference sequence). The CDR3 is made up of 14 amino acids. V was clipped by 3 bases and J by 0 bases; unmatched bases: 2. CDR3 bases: TGTGCCACCAGCAGGGGGGACAGCTCCTACGAGCAGTACTTC. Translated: CATSRGDSSYEQYF.

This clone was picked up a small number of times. The chain's CDR3 is CASSPLGTPDLNTEAFF. CDR3 nucleotide sequence: TGTGCCAGCAGTCCCCTGGGGACACCCGACTTGAACACTGAAGCTTTCTTT. The gene calls are TRBV28 and TRBJ1-1; D may be TRBD1 (6 bases). V gave up 5 bases and J gave up 0 bases, with 19 bases separating them. The CDR3 runs to 17 residues. The germline gives CDR1 MDHEN, CDR2 SYDVKM.

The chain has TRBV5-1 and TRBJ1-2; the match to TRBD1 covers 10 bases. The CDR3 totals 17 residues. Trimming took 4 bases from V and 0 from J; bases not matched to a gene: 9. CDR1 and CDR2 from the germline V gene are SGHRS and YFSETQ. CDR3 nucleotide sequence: TGCGCCAGCAGCACTGACAGGGGGCAAACCTCTAACTATGGCTACACCTTC. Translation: CASSTDRGQTSNYGYTF.

CDR3 DNA sequence: TGTGCCAGCAGCCCCGACAGGGTAGTAACCTACGAGCAGTACTTC. Its protein is CASSPDRVVTYEQYF. The rearrangement joins TRBV7-9 to TRBJ2-7; 7 bases match TRBD1. V shed 5 bases and J 2 bases; nucleotides not matched to a gene: 9. The CDR3 is made up of 15 amino acids. Germline CDR1 SEHNR, CDR2 FQNEAQ (reference sequence).

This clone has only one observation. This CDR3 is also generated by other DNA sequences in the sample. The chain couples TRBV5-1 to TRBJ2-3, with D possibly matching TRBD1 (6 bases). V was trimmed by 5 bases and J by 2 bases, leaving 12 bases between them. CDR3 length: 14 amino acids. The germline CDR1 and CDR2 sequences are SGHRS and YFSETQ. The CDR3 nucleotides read TGCGCCAGCAGTTTAGGACAGAACACAGATACGCAGTATTTT. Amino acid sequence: CASSLGQNTDTQYF.

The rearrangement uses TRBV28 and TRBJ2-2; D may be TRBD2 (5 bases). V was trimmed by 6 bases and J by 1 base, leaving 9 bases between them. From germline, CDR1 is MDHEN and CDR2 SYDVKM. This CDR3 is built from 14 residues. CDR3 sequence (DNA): TGTGCCAGCAGGCCGGACTTGAACACCGGGGAGCTGTTTTTT. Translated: CASRPDLNTGELFF.

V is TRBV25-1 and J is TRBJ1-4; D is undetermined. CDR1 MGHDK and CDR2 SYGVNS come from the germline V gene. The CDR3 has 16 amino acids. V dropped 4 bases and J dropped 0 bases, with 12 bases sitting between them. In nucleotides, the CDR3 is TGTGCCAGCAGTGGCCAACATGCCGCAACTAATGAAAAACTGTTTTTT. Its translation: CASSGQHAATNEKLFF.

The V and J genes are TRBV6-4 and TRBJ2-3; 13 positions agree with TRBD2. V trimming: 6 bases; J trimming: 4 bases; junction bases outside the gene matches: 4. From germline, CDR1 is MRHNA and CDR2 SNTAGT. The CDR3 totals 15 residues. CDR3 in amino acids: CASRELAGGSDTQYF. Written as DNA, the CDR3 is TGTGCCAGCAGGGAACTAGCGGGAGGGTCAGATACGCAGTATTTT.

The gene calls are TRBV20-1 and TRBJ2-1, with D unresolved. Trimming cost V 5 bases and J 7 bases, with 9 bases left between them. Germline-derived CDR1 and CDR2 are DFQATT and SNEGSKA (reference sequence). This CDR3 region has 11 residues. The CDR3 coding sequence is TGCAGTGCTCCGCCCCGGAATGAGCAGTTCTTC. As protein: CSAPPRNEQFF.

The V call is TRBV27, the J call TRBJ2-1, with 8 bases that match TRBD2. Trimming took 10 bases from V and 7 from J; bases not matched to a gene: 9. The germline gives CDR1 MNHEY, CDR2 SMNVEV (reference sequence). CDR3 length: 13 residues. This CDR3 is CATITGGRNEQFF. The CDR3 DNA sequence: TGTGCCACCATCACGGGGGGGCGGAATGAGCAGTTCTTC.

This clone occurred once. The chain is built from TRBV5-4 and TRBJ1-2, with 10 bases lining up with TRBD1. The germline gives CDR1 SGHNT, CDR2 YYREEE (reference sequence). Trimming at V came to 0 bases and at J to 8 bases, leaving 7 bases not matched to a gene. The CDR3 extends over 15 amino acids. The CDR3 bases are TGTGCCAGCAGCTTGGAGATTGGACAGGGGGTCGGCTACACCTTC. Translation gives CASSLEIGQGVGYTF. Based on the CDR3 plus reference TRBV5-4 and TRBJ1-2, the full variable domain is ETGVTQSPTHLIKTRGQQVTLRCSSQSGHNTVSWYQQALGQGPQFIFQYYREEENGRGNFPPRFSGLQFPNYSSELNVNALELDDSALYLCASSLEIGQGVGYTFGSGTRLTVV.

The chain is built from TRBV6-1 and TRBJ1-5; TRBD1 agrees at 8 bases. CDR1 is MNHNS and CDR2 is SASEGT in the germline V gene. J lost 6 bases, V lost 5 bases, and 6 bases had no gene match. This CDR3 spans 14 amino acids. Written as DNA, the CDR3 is TGTGCCAGCAGTTTTGACAGGGGCTCTCAGCCCCAGCATTTT. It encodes CASSFDRGSQPQHF.

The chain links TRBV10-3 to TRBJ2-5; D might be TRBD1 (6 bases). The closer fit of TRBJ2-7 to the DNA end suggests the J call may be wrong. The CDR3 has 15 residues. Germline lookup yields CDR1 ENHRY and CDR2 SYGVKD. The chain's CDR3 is CAISDIGQPPYEQYF. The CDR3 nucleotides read TGTGCCATCAGTGACATCGGACAGCCCCCCTACGAGCAGTACTTC.

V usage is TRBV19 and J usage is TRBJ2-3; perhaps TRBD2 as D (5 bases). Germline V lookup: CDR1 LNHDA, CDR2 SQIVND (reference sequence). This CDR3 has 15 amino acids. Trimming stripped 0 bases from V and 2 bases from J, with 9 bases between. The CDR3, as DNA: TGTGCCAGTAGTATAGAGGGGAGAGCCACAGATACGCAGTATTTT. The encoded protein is CASSIEGRATDTQYF. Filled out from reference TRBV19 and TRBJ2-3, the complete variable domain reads DGGITQSPKYLFRKEGQNVTLSCEQNLNHDAMYWYRQDPGQGLRLIYYSQIVNDFQKGDIAEGYSVSREKKESFPLTVTSAQKNPTAFYLCASSIEGRATDTQYFGPGTRLTVL.

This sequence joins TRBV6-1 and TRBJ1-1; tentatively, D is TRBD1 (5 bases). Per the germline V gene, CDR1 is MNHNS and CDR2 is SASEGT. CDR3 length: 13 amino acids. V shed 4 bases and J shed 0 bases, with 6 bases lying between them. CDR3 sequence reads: CASSVQVNTEAFF. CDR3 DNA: TGTGCCAGCAGTGTACAGGTGAACACTGAAGCTTTCTTT.

The CDR3 loop is CASSVGRGQSTDTQYF. The CDR3 region has the DNA TGTGCCAGCAGCGTAGGTAGGGGTCAAAGCACAGATACGCAGTATTTT. The rearrangement links TRBV9 to TRBJ2-3; possibly TRBD1 for D (5 bases). V lost 0 bases, J lost 0 bases, and 11 bases lay in between. Germline lookup yields CDR1 SGDLS and CDR2 YYNGEE. The CDR3 spans 16 residues.

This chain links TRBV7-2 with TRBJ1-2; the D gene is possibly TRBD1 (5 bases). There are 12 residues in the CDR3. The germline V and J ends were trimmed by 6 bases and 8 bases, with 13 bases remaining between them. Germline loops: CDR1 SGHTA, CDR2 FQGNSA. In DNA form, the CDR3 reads TGTGCCAGCAGGCTCCCAGGGAACGGCTACACCTTC. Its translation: CASRLPGNGYTF.

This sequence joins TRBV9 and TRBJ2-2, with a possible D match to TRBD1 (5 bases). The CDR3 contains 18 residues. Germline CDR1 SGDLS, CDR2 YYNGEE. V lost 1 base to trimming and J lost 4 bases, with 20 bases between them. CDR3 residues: CASSVSSLGVWGTGELFF. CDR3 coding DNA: TGTGCCAGCAGCGTATCGTCTTTAGGGGTATGGGGCACCGGGGAGCTGTTTTTT.

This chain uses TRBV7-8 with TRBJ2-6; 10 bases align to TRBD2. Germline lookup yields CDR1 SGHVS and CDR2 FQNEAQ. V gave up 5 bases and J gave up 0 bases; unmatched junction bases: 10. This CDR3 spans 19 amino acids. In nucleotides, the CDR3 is TGTGCCAGCAGCCCCCCCCTAGCGGGGGACCTCTCTGGGGCCAACGTCCTGACTTTC. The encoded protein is CASSPPLAGDLSGANVLTF. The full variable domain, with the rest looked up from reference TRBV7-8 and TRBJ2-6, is GAGVSQSPRYKVAKRGQDVALRCDPISGHVSLFWYQQALGQGPEFLTYFQNEAQLDKSGLPSDRFFAERPEGSVSTLKIQRTQQEDSAVYLCASSPPLAGDLSGANVLTFGAGSRLTVL.

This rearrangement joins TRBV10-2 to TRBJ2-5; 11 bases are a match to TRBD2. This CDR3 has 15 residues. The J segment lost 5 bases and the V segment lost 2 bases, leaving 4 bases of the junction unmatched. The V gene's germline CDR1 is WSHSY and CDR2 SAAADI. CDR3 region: CASSEASGGQETQYF. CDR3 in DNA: TGCGCCAGCAGTGAGGCTAGCGGGGGGCAGGAGACCCAGTACTTC.

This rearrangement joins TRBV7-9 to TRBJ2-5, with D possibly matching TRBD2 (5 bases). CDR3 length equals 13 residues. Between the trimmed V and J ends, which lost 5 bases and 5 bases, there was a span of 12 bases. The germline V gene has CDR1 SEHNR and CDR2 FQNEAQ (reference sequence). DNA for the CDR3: TGTGCCAGCAGCACCGGAGGCTTGGAGACCCAGTACTTC. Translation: CASSTGGLETQYF. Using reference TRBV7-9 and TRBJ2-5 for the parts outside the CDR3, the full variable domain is DTGVSQNPRHKITKRGQNVTFRCDPISEHNRLYWYRQTLGQGPEFLTYFQNEAQLEKSRLLSDRFSAERPKGSFSTLEIQRTEQGDSAMYLCASSTGGLETQYFGPGTRLLVL.

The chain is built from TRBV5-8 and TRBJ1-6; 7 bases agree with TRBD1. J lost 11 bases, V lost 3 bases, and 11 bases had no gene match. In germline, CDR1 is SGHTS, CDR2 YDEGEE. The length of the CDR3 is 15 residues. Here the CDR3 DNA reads TGTGCCAGCAGCTCTCCTCACAGGGGAATTACACCCCTCCACTTT. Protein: CASSSPHRGITPLHF. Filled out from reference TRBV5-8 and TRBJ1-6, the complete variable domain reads EAGVTQSPTHLIKTRGQQATLRCSPISGHTSVYWYQQALGLGLQFLLWYDEGEERNRGNFPPRFSGRQFPNYSSELNVNALELEDSALYLCASSSPHRGITPLHFGNGTRLTVT.

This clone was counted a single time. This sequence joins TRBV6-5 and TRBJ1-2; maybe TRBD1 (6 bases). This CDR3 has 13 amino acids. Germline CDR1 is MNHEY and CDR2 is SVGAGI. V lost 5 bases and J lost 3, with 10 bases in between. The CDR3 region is CASSRTDHYGYTF. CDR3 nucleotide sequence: TGTGCCAGCAGTCGGACAGACCACTATGGCTACACCTTC.

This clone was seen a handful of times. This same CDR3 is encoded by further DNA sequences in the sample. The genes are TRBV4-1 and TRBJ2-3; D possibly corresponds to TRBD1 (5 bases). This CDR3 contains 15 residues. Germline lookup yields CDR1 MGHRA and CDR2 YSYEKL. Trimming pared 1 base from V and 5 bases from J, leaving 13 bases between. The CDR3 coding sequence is TGCGCCAGCAGCCAAGTAAGGGGTGGGAAAGATACGCAGTATTTT. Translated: CASSQVRGGKDTQYF.

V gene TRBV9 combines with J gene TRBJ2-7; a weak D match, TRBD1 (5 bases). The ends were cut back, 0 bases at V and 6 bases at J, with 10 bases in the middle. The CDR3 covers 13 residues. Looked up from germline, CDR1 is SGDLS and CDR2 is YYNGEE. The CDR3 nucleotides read TGTGCCAGCAGCGTAGTCGCAGGGCGCGAGCAGTACTTC. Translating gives CASSVVAGREQYF.

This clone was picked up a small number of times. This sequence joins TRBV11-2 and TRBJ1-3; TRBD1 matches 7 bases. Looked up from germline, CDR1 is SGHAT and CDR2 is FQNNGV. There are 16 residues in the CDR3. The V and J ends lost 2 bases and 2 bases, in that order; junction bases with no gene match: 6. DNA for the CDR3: TGTGCCAGCAGCTTAAGAAACAGGGGACCTGGAAACACCATATATTTT. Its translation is CASSLRNRGPGNTIYF.

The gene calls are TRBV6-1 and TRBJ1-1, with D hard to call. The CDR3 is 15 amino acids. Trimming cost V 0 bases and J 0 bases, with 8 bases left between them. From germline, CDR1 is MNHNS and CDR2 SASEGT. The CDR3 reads CASSEAALMNTEAFF. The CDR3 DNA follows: TGTGCCAGCAGTGAAGCGGCTCTGATGAACACTGAAGCTTTCTTT.

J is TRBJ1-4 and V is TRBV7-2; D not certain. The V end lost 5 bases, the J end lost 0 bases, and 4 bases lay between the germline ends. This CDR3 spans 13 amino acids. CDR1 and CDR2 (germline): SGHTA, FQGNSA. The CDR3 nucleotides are TGTGCCAGCAGCCTCGCAACTAATGAAAAACTGTTTTTT. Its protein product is CASSLATNEKLFF.

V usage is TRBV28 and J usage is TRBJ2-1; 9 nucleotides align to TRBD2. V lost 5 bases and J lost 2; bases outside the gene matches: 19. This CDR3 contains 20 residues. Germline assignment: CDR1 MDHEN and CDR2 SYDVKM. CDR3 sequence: CASSPVRLAGKRTPYNEQFF. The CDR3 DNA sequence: TGTGCCAGCAGTCCGGTGCGGCTAGCGGGAAAGCGCACCCCCTACAATGAGCAGTTCTTC.